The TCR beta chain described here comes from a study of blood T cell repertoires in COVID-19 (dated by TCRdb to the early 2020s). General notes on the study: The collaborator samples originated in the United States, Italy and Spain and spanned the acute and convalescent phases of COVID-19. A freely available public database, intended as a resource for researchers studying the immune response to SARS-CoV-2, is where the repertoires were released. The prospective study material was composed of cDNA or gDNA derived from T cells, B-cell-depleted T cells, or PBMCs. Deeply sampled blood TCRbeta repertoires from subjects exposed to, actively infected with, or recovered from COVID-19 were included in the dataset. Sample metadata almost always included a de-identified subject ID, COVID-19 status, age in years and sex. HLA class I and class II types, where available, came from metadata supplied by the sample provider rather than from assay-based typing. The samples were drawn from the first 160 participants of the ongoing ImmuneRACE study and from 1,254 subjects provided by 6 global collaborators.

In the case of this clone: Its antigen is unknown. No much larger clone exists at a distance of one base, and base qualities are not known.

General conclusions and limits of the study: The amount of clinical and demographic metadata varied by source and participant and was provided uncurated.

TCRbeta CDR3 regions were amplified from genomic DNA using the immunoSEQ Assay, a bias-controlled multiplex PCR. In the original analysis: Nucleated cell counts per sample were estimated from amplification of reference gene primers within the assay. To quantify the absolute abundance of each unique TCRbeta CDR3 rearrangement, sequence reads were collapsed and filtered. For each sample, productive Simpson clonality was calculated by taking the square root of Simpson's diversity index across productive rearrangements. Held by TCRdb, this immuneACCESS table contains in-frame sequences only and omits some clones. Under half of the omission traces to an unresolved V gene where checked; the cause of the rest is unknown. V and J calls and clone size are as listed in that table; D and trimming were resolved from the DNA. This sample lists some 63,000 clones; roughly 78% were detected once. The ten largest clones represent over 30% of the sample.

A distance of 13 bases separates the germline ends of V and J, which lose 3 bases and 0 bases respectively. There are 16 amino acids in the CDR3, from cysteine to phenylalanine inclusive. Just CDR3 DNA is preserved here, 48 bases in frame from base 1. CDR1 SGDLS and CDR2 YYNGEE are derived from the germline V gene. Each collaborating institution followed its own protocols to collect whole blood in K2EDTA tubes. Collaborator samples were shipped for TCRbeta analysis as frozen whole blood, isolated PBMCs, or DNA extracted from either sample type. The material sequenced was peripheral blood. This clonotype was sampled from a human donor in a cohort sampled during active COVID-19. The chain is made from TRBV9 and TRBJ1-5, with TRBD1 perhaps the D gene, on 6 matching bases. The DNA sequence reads TGTGCCAGCAGCGAGGGGGGGGCCCATAGCAATCAGCCCCAGCATTTT. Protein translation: CASSEGGAHSNQPQHF.